The T cell receptor (beta chain) described here comes from a study of cytomegalovirus exposure and HLA in healthy donors. Study outcomes and limitations: Overall, under 200 TCR beta chains were annotated as cytomegalovirus-associated. The authors later found most CMV-associated TCR beta chains appeared HLA-restricted.

Primers: 60 Vbeta forward and 13 Jbeta reverse. Clones were sequenced by immunoSEQ multiplex PCR, and TCRdb holds only the in-frame ones, with some missing. The sample has some 190,000 clones; 80% are singletons. Concerning this clone itself: The antigen is undetermined.

Material: PBMCs. This sequence was found in a middle-aged woman in good health and CMV-seronegative.

Written as DNA, the CDR3 is TGTGCCAGCAGCTTAAATGCAGGGGACGGAGCTTTCTTT. Translating it yields CASSLNAGDGAFF. The chain couples TRBV7-2 to TRBJ1-1; tentatively, D is TRBD1 (6 bases). Trimming took off 2 bases at V and 10 bases at J, with 14 bases between the two ends. The CDR3 has 13 amino acids. CDR1 and CDR2 from the germline V gene are SGHTA and FQGNSA.